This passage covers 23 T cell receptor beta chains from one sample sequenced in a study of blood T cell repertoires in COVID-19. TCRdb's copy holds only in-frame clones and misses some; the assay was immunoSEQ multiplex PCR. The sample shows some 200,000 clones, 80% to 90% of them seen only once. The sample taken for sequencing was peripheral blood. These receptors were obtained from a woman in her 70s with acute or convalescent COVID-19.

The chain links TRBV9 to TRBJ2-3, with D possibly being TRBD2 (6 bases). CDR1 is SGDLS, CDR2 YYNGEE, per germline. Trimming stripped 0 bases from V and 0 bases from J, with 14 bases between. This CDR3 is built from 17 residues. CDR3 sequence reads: CASSVGPRGTSTDTQYF. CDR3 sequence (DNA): TGTGCCAGCAGCGTAGGACCGCGGGGAACTAGCACAGATACGCAGTATTTT.

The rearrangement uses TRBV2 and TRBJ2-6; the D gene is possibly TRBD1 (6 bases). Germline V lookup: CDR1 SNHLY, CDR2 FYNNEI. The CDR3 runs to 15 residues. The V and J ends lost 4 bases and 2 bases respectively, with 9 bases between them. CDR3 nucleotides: TGTGCCAGCAGTGGTAACAGGGCTGGGGCCAACGTCCTGACTTTC. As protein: CASSGNRAGANVLTF.

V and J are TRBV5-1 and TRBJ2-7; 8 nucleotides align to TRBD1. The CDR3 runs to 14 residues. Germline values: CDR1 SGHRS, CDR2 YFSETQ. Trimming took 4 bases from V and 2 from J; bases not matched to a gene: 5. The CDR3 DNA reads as TGCGCCAGCAGCCCCAAGACAGGGGCCTACGAGCAGTACTTC. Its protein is CASSPKTGAYEQYF.

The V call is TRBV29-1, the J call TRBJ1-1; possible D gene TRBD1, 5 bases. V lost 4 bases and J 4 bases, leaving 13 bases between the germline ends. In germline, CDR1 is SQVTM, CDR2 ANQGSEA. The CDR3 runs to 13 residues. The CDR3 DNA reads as TGCAGCGTTGTGGGGCAGTTGGGCACTGAAGCTTTCTTT. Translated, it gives CSVVGQLGTEAFF.

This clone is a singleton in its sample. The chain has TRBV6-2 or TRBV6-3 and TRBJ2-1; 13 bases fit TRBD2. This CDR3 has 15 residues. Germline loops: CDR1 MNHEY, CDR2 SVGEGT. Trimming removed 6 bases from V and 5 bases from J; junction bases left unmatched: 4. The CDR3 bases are TGTGCCAGCAGCCCTGGACTAGCGGGAGACAATGAGCAGTTCTTC. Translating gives CASSPGLAGDNEQFF.

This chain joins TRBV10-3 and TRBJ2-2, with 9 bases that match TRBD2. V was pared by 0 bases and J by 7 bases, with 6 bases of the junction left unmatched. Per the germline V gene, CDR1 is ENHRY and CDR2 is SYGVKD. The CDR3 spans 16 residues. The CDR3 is CAISESELAGGGELFF. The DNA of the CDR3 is TGTGCCATCAGTGAGTCTGAACTAGCGGGCGGCGGGGAGCTGTTTTTT.

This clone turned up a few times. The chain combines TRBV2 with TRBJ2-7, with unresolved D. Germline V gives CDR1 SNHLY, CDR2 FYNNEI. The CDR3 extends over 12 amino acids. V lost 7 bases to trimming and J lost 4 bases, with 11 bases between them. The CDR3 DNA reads TGTGCCAGCAACAACAGAATTTACGAGCAGTACTTC. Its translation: CASNNRIYEQYF.

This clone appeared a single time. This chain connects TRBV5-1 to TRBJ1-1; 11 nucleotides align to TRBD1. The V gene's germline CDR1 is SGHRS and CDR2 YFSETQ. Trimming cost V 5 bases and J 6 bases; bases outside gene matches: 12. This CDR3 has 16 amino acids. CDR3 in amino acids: CASSNAVGQGASEAFF. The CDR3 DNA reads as TGCGCCAGCAGTAACGCTGTTGGACAGGGGGCATCTGAAGCTTTCTTT.

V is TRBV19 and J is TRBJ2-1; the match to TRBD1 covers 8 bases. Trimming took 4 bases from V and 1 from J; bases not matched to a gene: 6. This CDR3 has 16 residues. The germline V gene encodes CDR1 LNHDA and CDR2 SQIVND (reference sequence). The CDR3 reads CASSRRTGSSYNEQFF. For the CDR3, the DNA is TGTGCCAGTAGTAGGAGGACAGGGAGTTCCTACAATGAGCAGTTCTTC.

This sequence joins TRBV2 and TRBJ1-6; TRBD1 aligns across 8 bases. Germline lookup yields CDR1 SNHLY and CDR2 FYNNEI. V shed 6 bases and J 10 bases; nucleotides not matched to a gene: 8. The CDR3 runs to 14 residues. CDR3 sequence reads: CASSVTGVGSPLHF. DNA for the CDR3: TGTGCCAGCAGCGTGACAGGGGTGGGGTCACCCCTCCACTTT.

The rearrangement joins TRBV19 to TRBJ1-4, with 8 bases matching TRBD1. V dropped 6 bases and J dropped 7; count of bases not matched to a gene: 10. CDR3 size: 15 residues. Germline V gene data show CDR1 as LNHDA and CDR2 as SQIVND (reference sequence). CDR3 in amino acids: CASRPPTGGSEKLFF. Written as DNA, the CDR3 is TGTGCCAGTAGGCCCCCCACAGGGGGAAGTGAAAAACTGTTTTTT.

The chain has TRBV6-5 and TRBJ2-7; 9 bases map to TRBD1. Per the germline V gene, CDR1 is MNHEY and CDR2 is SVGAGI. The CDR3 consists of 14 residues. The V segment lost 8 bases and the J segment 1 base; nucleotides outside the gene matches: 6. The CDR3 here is CASWGTGFSYEQYF. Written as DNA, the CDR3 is TGTGCCAGCTGGGGGACAGGGTTTTCCTACGAGCAGTACTTC.

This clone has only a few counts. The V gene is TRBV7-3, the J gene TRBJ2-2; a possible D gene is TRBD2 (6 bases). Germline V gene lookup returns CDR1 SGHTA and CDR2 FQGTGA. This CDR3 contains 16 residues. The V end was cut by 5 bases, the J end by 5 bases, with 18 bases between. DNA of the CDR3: TGTGCCAGCAGCCGCGGACCAGGGAGGAAGACCGGGGAGCTGTTTTTT. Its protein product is CASSRGPGRKTGELFF.

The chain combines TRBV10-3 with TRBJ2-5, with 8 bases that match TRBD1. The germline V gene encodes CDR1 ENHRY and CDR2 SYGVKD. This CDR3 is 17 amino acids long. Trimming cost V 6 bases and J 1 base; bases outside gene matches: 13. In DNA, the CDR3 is TGTGCCATCAGCACAGACAGGGGCCAGAGGTCCCAAGAGACCCAGTACTTC. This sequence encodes CAISTDRGQRSQETQYF.

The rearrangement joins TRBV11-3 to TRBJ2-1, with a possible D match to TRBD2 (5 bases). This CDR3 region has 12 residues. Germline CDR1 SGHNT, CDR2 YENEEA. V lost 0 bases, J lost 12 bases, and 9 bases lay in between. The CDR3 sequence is CASSLEGAGQFF. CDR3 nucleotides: TGTGCCAGCAGCTTAGAGGGCGCGGGGCAGTTCTTC. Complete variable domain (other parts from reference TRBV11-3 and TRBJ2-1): EAGVVQSPRYKIIEKKQPVAFWCNPISGHNTLYWYLQNLGQGPELLIRYENEEAVDDSQLPKDRFSAERLKGVDSTLKIQPAELGDSAVYLCASSLEGAGQFFGPGTRLTVL.

The CDR3 coding sequence is TGTGCCAGCAGCAGGGGGACAGGGGGCTTGACAGATACGCAGTATTTT. This encodes CASSRGTGGLTDTQYF. The gene calls are TRBV5-4 and TRBJ2-3, with 12 bases that match TRBD1. Trimming took 4 bases from V and 3 from J; bases not matched to a gene: 6. The germline V gene has CDR1 SGHNT and CDR2 YYREEE (reference sequence). The CDR3 totals 16 residues.

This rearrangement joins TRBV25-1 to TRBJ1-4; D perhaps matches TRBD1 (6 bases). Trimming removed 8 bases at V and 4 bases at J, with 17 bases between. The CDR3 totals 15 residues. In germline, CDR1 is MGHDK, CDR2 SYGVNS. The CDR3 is CASENTGKGNEKLFF. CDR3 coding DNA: TGTGCCAGCGAGAATACAGGGAAGGGTAATGAAAAACTGTTTTTT.

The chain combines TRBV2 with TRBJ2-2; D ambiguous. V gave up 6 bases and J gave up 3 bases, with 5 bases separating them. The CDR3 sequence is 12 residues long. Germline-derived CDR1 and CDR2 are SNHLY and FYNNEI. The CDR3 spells CASRTDTGELFF. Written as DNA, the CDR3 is TGTGCCAGCAGAACAGACACCGGGGAGCTGTTTTTT.

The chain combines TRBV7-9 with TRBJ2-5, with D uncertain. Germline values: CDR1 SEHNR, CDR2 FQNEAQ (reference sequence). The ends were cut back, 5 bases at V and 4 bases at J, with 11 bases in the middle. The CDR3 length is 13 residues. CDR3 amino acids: CASSPGWIETQYF. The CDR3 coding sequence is TGTGCCAGCAGCCCCGGGTGGATAGAGACCCAGTACTTC.

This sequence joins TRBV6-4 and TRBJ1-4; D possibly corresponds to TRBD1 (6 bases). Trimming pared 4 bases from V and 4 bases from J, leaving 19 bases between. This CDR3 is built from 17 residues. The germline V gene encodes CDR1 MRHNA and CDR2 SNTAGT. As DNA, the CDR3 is TGTGCCAGCAGTGTAACACAGGGCGCGGCTTTTAATGAAAAACTGTTTTTT. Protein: CASSVTQGAAFNEKLFF.

The CDR3 protein is CASSLSGLTAEAFF. The CDR3 bases are TGTGCCAGCAGTTTGTCAGGCCTTACGGCTGAAGCTTTCTTT. The chain is built from TRBV27 and TRBJ1-1; no clear D. Germline lookup yields CDR1 MNHEY and CDR2 SMNVEV (reference sequence). Trimming left V 3 bases short and J 6 bases short, with 14 bases between. The CDR3 is 14 residues long.

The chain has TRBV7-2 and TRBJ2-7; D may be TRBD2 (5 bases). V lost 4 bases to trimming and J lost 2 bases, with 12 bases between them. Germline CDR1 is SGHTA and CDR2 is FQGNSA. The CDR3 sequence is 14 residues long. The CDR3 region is CASSSRTATYEQYF. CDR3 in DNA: TGTGCCAGCAGCTCTCGGACTGCTACCTACGAGCAGTACTTC. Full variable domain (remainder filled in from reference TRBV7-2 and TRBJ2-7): GAGVSQSPSNKVTEKGKDVELRCDPISGHTALYWYRQSLGQGLEFLIYFQGNSAPDKSGLPSDRFSAERTGGSVSTLTIQRTQQEDSAVYLCASSSRTATYEQYFGPGTRLTVT.

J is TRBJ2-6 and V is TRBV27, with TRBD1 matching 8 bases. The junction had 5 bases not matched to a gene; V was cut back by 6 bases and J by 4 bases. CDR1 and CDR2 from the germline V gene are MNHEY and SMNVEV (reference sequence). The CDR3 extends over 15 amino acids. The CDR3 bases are TGTGCCAGCAGCCGGACAGGGCTGGGGGCCAACGTCCTGACTTTC. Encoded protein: CASSRTGLGANVLTF.